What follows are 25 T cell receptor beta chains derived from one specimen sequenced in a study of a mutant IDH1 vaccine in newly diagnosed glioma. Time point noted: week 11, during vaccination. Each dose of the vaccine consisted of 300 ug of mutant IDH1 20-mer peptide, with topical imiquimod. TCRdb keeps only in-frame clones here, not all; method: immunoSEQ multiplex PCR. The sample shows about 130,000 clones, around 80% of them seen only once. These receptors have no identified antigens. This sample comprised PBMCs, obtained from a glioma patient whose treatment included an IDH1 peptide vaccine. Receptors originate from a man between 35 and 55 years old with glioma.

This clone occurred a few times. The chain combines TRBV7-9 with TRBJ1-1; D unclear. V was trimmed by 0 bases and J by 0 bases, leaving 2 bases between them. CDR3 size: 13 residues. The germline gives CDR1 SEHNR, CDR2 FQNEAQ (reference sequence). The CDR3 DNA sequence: TGTGCCAGCAGCTTAGCAATGAACACTGAAGCTTTCTTT. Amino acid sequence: CASSLAMNTEAFF.

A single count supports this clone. CDR3 in DNA: TGCGCCAGCAGCCAAGCCCCCGGCCTTAGGGGAGAGACCCAGTACTTC. This gives the protein CASSQAPGLRGETQYF. V usage is TRBV4-3 and J usage is TRBJ2-5, with D tentatively TRBD1 (5 bases). CDR3 length: 16 amino acids. The V gene lost 1 base and the J gene lost 4 bases, with 16 bases spanning the gap. Germline values: CDR1 LGHNA, CDR2 YSLEER.

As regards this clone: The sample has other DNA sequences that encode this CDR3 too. CDR3 DNA sequence: TGTGCCAGCAGTTACTCCAGACAGGGGCATGGCTACACCTTC. It encodes CASSYSRQGHGYTF. The rearrangement joins TRBV6-5 to TRBJ1-2, with 8 positions matching TRBD1. V dropped 0 bases and J dropped 6; count of bases not matched to a gene: 3. The CDR3 sequence is 14 residues long. The V gene's germline CDR1 is MNHEY and CDR2 SVGAGI.

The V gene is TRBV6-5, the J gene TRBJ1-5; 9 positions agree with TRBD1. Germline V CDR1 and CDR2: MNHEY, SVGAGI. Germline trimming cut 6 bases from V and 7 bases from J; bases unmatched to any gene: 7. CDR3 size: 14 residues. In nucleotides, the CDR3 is TGTGCCAGCAGCAGACAGGGGGGGGAACAGCCCCAGCATTTT. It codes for CASSRQGGEQPQHF.

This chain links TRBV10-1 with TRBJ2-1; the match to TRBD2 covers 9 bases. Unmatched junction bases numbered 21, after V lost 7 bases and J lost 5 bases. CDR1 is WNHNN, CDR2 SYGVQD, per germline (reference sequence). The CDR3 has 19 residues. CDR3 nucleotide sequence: TGCGCCAGCACGAAGCCCTTAGCGGGAGAAAGAGTGGGCAACAATGAGCAGTTCTTC. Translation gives CASTKPLAGERVGNNEQFF.

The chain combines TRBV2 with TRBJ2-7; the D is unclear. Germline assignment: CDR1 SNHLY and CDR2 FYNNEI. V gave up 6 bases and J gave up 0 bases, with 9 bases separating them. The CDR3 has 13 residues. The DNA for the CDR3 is TGTGCCAGCAGACCCCCCCTCTCCTACGAGCAGTACTTC. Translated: CASRPPLSYEQYF.

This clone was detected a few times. CDR3 protein: CASSIMAGDDYGYTF. The CDR3, as DNA: TGTGCCAGTAGTATAATGGCAGGGGACGACTATGGCTACACCTTC. The chain carries TRBV19 and TRBJ1-2; D may be TRBD1 (6 bases). CDR3 length: 15 amino acids. In germline, CDR1 is LNHDA, CDR2 SQIVND (reference sequence). Trimming left V 2 bases short and J 3 bases short, with 13 bases between.

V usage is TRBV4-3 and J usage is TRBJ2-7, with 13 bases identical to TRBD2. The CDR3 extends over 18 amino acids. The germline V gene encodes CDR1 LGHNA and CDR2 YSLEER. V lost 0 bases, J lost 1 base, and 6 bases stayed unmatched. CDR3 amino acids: CASSQDGLAGVKSYEQYF. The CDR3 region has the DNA TGCGCCAGCAGCCAAGATGGACTAGCGGGAGTTAAGTCCTACGAGCAGTACTTC.

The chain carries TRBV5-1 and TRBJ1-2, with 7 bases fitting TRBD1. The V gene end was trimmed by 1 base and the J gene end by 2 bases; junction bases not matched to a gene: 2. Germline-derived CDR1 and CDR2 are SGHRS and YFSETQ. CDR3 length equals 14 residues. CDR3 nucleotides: TGCGCCAGCAGCTTGCAACAGGGGAACTATGGCTACACCTTC. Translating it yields CASSLQQGNYGYTF.

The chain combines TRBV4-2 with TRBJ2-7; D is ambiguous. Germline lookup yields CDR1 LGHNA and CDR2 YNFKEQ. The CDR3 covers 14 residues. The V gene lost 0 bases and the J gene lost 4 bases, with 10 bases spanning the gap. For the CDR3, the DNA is TGTGCCAGCAGCCAAGATTACGGCGAATACGAGCAGTACTTC. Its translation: CASSQDYGEYEQYF.

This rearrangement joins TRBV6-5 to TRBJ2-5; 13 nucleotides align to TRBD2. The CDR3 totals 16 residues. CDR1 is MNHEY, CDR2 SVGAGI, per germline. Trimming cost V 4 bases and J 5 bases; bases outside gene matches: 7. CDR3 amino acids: CASSSRLAGGWETQYF. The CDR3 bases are TGTGCCAGCAGTTCCCGACTAGCGGGGGGCTGGGAGACCCAGTACTTC.

CDR3 coding DNA: TGTGCCAGCAGAAACTTCGCTACAGGACACAATCAGCCCCAGCATTTT. This gives the protein CASRNFATGHNQPQHF. The chain carries TRBV6-6 and TRBJ1-5; D perhaps matches TRBD1 (5 bases). Trimming stripped 6 bases from V and 3 bases from J, with 18 bases between. CDR1 is MNHNY, CDR2 SVGAGI, per germline (reference sequence). The CDR3 extends over 16 amino acids.

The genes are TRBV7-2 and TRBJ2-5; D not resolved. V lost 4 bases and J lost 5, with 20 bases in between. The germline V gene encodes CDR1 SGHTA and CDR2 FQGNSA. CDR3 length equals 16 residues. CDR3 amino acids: CASSYQTLPSRETQYF. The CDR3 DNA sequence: TGTGCCAGCAGCTACCAAACGCTCCCTTCCCGGGAGACCCAGTACTTC.

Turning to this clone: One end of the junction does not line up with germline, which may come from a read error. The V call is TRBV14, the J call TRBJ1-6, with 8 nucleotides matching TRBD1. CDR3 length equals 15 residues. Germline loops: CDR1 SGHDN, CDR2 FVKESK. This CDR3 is CASSQGQGYNSPLHF. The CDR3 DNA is TGTGCCAGCAGTCAAGGACAGGGTTATAATTCACCCCTCCACTTT.

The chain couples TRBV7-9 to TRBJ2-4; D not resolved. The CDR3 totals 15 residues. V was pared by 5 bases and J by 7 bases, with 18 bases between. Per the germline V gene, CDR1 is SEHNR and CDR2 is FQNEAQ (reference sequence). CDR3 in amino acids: CASSESVLNRNIQYF. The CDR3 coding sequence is TGTGCCAGCAGCGAATCGGTTTTAAATCGGAACATTCAGTACTTC.

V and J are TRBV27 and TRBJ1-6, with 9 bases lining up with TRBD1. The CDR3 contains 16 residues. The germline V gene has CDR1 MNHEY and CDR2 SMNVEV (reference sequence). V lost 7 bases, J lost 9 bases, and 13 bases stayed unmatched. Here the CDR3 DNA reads TGTGCCAGCAAGACCGGGACAGGGTTCAAGGCTTCACCCCTCCACTTT. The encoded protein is CASKTGTGFKASPLHF.

The DNA for the CDR3 is TGCGCCAGCAGCCGACAGGATGGGGTTGCTGAGCAGTTCTTC. It yields the protein CASSRQDGVAEQFF. The chain combines TRBV5-1 with TRBJ2-1; D perhaps matches TRBD1 (6 bases). CDR1 is SGHRS and CDR2 is YFSETQ in the germline V gene. V gave up 4 bases and J gave up 9 bases, with 17 bases separating them. The CDR3 is 14 amino acids.

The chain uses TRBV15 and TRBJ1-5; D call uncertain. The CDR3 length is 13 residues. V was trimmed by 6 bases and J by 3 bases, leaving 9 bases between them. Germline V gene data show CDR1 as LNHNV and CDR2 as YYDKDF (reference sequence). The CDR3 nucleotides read TGTGCCACCAGTCGGCAGTCCAATCAGCCCCAGCATTTT. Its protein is CATSRQSNQPQHF.

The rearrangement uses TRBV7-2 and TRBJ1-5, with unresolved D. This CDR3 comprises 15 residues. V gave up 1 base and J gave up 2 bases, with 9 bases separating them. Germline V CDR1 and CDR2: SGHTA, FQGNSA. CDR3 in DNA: TGTGCCAGCAGCTTAGTCTCGGAAGGCAATCAGCCCCAGCATTTT. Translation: CASSLVSEGNQPQHF.

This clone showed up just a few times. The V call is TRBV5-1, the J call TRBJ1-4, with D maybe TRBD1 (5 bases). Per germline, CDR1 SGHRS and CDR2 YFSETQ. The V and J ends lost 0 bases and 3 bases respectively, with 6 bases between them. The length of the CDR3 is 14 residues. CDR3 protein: CASSLAGANEKLFF. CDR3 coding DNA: TGCGCCAGCAGCTTGGCGGGGGCTAATGAAAAACTGTTTTTT.

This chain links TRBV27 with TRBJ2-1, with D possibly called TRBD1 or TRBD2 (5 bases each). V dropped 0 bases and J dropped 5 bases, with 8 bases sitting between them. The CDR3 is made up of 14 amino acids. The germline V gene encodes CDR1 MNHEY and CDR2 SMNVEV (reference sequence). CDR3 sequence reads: CASSLSWGNNEQFF. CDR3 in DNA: TGTGCCAGCAGTTTATCGTGGGGGAACAATGAGCAGTTCTTC.

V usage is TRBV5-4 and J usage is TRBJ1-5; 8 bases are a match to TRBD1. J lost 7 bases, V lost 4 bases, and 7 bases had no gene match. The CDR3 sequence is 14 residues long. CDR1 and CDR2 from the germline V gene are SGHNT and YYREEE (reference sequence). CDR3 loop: CASSPDRGLQPQHF. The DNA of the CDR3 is TGTGCCAGCAGCCCCGACAGGGGTTTGCAGCCCCAGCATTTT.

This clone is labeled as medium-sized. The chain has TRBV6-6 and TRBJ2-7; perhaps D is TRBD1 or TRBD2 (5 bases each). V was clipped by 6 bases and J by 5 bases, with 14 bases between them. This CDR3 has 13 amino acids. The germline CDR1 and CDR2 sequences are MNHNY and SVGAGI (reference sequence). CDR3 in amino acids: CASSPGTIDEQYF. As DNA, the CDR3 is TGTGCCAGCAGCCCCGGGACGATCGACGAGCAGTACTTC.

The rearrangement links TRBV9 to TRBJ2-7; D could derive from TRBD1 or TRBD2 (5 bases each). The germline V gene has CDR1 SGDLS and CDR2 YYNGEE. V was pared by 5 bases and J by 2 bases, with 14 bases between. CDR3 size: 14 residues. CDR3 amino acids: CASSATGATYEQYF. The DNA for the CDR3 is TGTGCCAGCAGTGCTACCGGGGCCACCTACGAGCAGTACTTC.

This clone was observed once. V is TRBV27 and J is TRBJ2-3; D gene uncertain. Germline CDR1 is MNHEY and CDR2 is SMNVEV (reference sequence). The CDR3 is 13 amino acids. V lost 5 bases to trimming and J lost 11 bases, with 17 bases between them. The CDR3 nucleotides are TGTGCCAGCAGTCCCCCTGGGGTTAGGAGGCAGTATTTT. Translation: CASSPPGVRRQYF.